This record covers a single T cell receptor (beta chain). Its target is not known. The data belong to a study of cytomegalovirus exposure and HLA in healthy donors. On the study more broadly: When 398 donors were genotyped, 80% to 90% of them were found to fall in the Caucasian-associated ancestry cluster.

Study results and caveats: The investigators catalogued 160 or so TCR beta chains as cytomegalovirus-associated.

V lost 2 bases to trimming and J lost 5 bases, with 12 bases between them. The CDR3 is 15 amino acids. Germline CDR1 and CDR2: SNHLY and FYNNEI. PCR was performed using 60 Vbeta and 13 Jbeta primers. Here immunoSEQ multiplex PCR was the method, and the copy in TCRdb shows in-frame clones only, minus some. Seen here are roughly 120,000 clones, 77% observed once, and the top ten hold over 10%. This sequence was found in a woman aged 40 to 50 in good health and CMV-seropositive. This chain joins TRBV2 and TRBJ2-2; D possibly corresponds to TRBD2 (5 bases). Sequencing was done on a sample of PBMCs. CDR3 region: CASSESSGGTGELFF. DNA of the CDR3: TGTGCCAGCAGTGAAAGCTCAGGAGGAACCGGGGAGCTGTTTTTT.